The 29 T cell receptor beta chains given below trace back to one sample, sequenced in a study of blood T cells in healthy people across ages. Combining a sample-barcoded 5' primer with a J-beta primer mix, a second PCR ran for roughly 7 to 11 cycles. Using its own MiXCR run on the 5' RACE reads, TCRdb lists one record per CDR3 protein. The sample gives about a million distinct CDR3 sequences, around two fifths of which show up once; around 13% is in the top ten. Sequenced material: blood. Source of these receptors: a man younger than 35 in good health.

The chain couples TRBV20-1 to TRBJ1-2, with D hard to call. The CDR3 has 11 residues. The V gene lost 4 bases and the J gene lost 4 bases, with 7 bases spanning the gap. CDR1 DFQATT and CDR2 SNEGSKA come from the germline V gene (reference sequence). CDR3 in amino acids: CSANDRYGYTF. The CDR3, as DNA: TGCAGTGCTAATGACCGCTATGGCTACACCTTC.

Note on this clonotype: A read error may account for a junction end that differs from germline. J is TRBJ2-1 and V is TRBV7-2; D remains ambiguous. From germline, CDR1 is SGHTA and CDR2 FQGNSA. This CDR3 is built from 14 residues. CDR3 region: CASSLTPSDKEQFF. CDR3 DNA: TGTGCCAGCAGCTTAACCCCCTCAGACAAGGAGCAGTTCTTC.

The CDR3 sequence is CASSVSPVVQETQYF. CDR3 sequence (DNA): TGTGCCAGCAGCGTCAGCCCAGTAGTCCAAGAGACCCAGTACTTC. The chain links TRBV9 to TRBJ2-5, with D uncertain. CDR1 is SGDLS, CDR2 YYNGEE, per germline. V shed 2 bases and J shed 1 base, with 12 bases lying between them. CDR3 length: 15 amino acids.

The CDR3 loop is CASSRARGPATNEKLFF. CDR3 bases: TGTGCCAGCAGTAGGGCCAGGGGCCCCGCAACTAATGAAAAACTGTTTTTT. The J gene is TRBJ1-4, the V gene TRBV12-3 or TRBV12-4; weak D call: TRBD1 (6 bases). The CDR3 length is 17 residues. V was pared by 5 bases and J by 0 bases, with 16 bases between.

A word on this clonotype: At one end the junction does not follow the germline gene, possibly because of a read error. V is TRBV10-3 and J is TRBJ2-4, with 8 positions matching TRBD2. Germline values: CDR1 ENHRY, CDR2 SYGVKD. This CDR3 has 16 amino acids. CDR3 nucleotides: TGTACCATCAGTGAGACGGGGGGGCCGGCCAAAAACATTCAGTACTTC. Protein sequence: CTISETGGPAKNIQYF.

Here the CDR3 reads CASSHTGRYNEQYF. The CDR3 nucleotides read TGCGCCAGCAGCCACACCGGGCGTTACAATGAGCAGTACTTC. V gene TRBV5-1 combines with J gene TRBJ2-7; D gene ambiguous. CDR1 is SGHRS and CDR2 is YFSETQ in the germline V gene. There are 14 residues in the CDR3. Trimming stripped 4 bases from V and 7 bases from J, with 18 bases between.

In this sample, this clonotype turned up many times. V gene TRBV6-1 combines with J gene TRBJ2-1; unclear D gene. In germline, CDR1 is MNHNS, CDR2 SASEGT. The CDR3 contains 15 residues. V dropped 4 bases and J dropped 0 bases, with 10 bases sitting between them. In DNA, the CDR3 is TGTGCCAGCAGTGCCCGGACCAGCTCCTACAATGAGCAGTTCTTC. Its protein product is CASSARTSSYNEQFF.

Notes on this clonotype: The junction does not match germline at one end; this may be a read error. For the CDR3, the DNA is TGTGCCAGCAGTTATGCCGGGACGCATCCCTACGAGCGGTACTTC. Its translation is CASSYAGTHPYERYF. The chain couples TRBV6-2 or TRBV6-3 to TRBJ2-7; D could derive from TRBD1 or TRBD2 (5 bases each). The CDR3 is 15 amino acids. Germline lookup yields CDR1 MNHEY and CDR2 SVGEGT.

The rearrangement joins TRBV27 to TRBJ2-3; D is uncertain. The CDR3 spans 14 residues. Trimming shortened V by 5 bases and J by 5 bases, and 14 bases separated the two germline ends. In germline, CDR1 is MNHEY, CDR2 SMNVEV (reference sequence). The CDR3 DNA follows: TGTGCCAGCAGTAAGACGACACAAGGAGATACGCAGTATTTT. Translation gives CASSKTTQGDTQYF.

The rearrangement links TRBV20-1 to TRBJ2-1; 7 bases are a match to TRBD1. V dropped 3 bases and J dropped 1; count of bases not matched to a gene: 9. This CDR3 has 16 residues. Germline V gene data show CDR1 as DFQATT and CDR2 as SNEGSKA (reference sequence). CDR3 region: CSASLGARGSYNEQFF. In nucleotides, the CDR3 is TGCAGTGCTAGCCTTGGGGCCAGGGGGTCCTACAATGAGCAGTTCTTC.

This clonotype turned up a few times. V usage is TRBV9 and J usage is TRBJ2-7; D is ambiguous. V lost 0 bases to trimming and J lost 2 bases, with 12 bases between them. The CDR3 has 15 residues. Per the germline V gene, CDR1 is SGDLS and CDR2 is YYNGEE. CDR3 DNA: TGTGCCAGCAGCGTAGCCCCGACTCTGACCTACGAGCAGTACTTC. This sequence encodes CASSVAPTLTYEQYF.

The chain employs TRBV2 and TRBJ2-1; 14 bases are a match to TRBD2. J was trimmed by 5 bases and V by 8 bases; bases with no gene match: 5. This CDR3 contains 15 residues. Looked up from germline, CDR1 is SNHLY and CDR2 is FYNNEI. The DNA of the CDR3 is TGTGCCAGCGGGGGACTAGCGGGGGCCGACAATGAGCAGTTCTTC. Translating it yields CASGGLAGADNEQFF.

This clonotype was counted between two and nine times. This sequence joins TRBV7-9 and TRBJ1-1, with D maybe TRBD1 (6 bases). The length of the CDR3 is 16 residues. V was clipped by 1 base and J by 1 base, with 13 bases between them. Germline-derived CDR1 and CDR2 are SEHNR and FQNEAQ (reference sequence). CDR3 loop: CASSLEGGWKNTEAFF. CDR3 in DNA: TGTGCCAGCAGCTTAGAGGGGGGGTGGAAGAACACTGAAGCTTTCTTT.

The chain carries TRBV3-1 and TRBJ2-3, with TRBD2 identical over 7 bases. The CDR3 consists of 18 residues. Per germline, CDR1 LGHDT and CDR2 YNNKEL (reference sequence). J lost 0 bases, V lost 4 bases, and 13 bases had no gene match. The CDR3 loop is CASSPYPGGRASTDTQYF. The CDR3 DNA is TGTGCCAGCAGCCCCTACCCCGGAGGGAGGGCTAGCACAGATACGCAGTATTTT.

The chain links TRBV10-3 to TRBJ1-2; D is possibly TRBD1 (5 bases). The CDR3 extends over 16 amino acids. With 2 bases removed from V and 4 bases from J, the gap between germline ends came to 17 bases. Germline V lookup: CDR1 ENHRY, CDR2 SYGVKD. The chain's CDR3 is CAISEAGRTYSYGYTF. The CDR3 DNA sequence: TGTGCCATCAGTGAGGCGGGACGGACATACTCCTATGGCTACACCTTC.

J is TRBJ1-1 and V is TRBV6-2 or TRBV6-3; no reliable D call. Germline CDR1 is MNHEY and CDR2 is SVGEGT. Trimming pared 7 bases from V and 0 bases from J, leaving 15 bases between. The CDR3 has 15 amino acids. The CDR3 sequence is CASIPLSQLNTEAFF. The CDR3 region has the DNA TGTGCCAGCATCCCCTTATCACAGCTGAACACTGAAGCTTTCTTT.

This clonotype was detected only a few times. The V gene is TRBV3-1, the J gene TRBJ1-2; a weak D match, TRBD1 (6 bases). The CDR3 covers 14 residues. Trimming pared 1 base from V and 5 bases from J, leaving 11 bases between. Germline V gene lookup returns CDR1 LGHDT and CDR2 YNNKEL (reference sequence). CDR3 nucleotide sequence: TGTGCCAGCAGCCAAGGCGGGGGCCGATATGGCTACACCTTC. Amino acid sequence: CASSQGGGRYGYTF.

V is TRBV28 and J is TRBJ1-5, with TRBD1 matching 10 bases. The junction had 2 bases not matched to a gene; V was cut back by 1 base and J by 5 bases. The CDR3 totals 15 residues. CDR1 and CDR2 from the germline V gene are MDHEN and SYDVKM. The CDR3 DNA is TGTGCCAGCAGTTTATATGGACAGGGGGATCAGCCCCAGCATTTT. Its translation: CASSLYGQGDQPQHF.

The genes are TRBV12-3 or TRBV12-4 and TRBJ1-4; no firm D call. The CDR3 runs 12 residues. Trimming took 4 bases from V and 7 from J, leaving 7 bases between them. This chain's CDR3 is CASSYMGEKLFF. The CDR3 coding sequence is TGTGCCAGCAGTTACATGGGTGAAAAACTGTTTTTT.

V is TRBV4-3 and J is TRBJ1-2; 7 bases are a match to TRBD1. Germline V CDR1 and CDR2: LGHNA, YSLEER. V trimming: 0 bases; J trimming: 5 bases; junction bases outside the gene matches: 6. CDR3 size: 15 residues. CDR3 in DNA: TGCGCCAGCAGCCAAGATCTCAGGGACAGTTATGGCTACACCTTC. It encodes CASSQDLRDSYGYTF.

The chain joins TRBV5-1 to TRBJ2-3, with TRBD2 matching 9 bases. Trimming at V came to 4 bases and at J to 1 base, leaving 13 bases not matched to a gene. Germline V gene sequence: CDR1 SGHRS, CDR2 YFSETQ. This CDR3 spans 18 amino acids. The CDR3 DNA reads TGCGCCAGCAGCCCCAAGGAGAGACTAGCGGAGGGCACAGATACGCAGTATTTT. Translation gives CASSPKERLAEGTDTQYF. The full variable domain, with the rest looked up from reference TRBV5-1 and TRBJ2-3, is KAGVTQTPRYLIKTRGQQVTLSCSPISGHRSVSWYQQTPGQGLQFLFEYFSETQRNKGNFPGRFSGRQFSNSRSEMNVSTLELGDSALYLCASSPKERLAEGTDTQYFGPGTRLTVL.

This clonotype came up a few times. V gene TRBV7-9 combines with J gene TRBJ2-7; maybe TRBD1 (5 bases). Germline V gene data show CDR1 as SEHNR and CDR2 as FQNEAQ (reference sequence). The CDR3 runs 14 residues. Trimming left V 5 bases short and J 1 base short, with 12 bases between. CDR3 protein: CASSPSTASYEQYF. The CDR3 DNA reads TGTGCCAGCAGCCCCTCGACAGCATCCTACGAGCAGTACTTC.

The chain combines TRBV29-1 with TRBJ1-1, with 7 bases that match TRBD1. Germline V lookup: CDR1 SQVTM, CDR2 ANQGSEA. V trimming: 1 base; J trimming: 11 bases; junction bases outside the gene matches: 4. CDR3 length equals 11 residues. DNA of the CDR3: TGCAGCGTTGAAGTTCGACAGGGTGCTTTCTTT. Protein: CSVEVRQGAFF.

V gene TRBV24-1 combines with J gene TRBJ1-1, with TRBD1 matching over 7 bases. The CDR3 covers 15 residues. Germline CDR1 KGHDR, CDR2 SFDVKD. With 2 bases clipped from V and 1 base from J, the junction kept 3 bases outside the gene matches. CDR3 sequence: CATSDSTGENTEAFF. CDR3 nucleotide sequence: TGTGCCACCAGTGATTCTACAGGGGAGAACACTGAAGCTTTCTTT.

The rearrangement uses TRBV6-2 or TRBV6-3 and TRBJ1-2, with 8 bases fitting TRBD1. The CDR3 is made up of 14 amino acids. Germline V gene sequence: CDR1 MNHEY, CDR2 SVGEGT. J lost 3 bases, V lost 6 bases, and 6 bases had no gene match. The CDR3 here is CASRTGTGDYGYTF. The CDR3 region has the DNA TGTGCCAGCAGGACCGGGACAGGTGACTATGGCTACACCTTC.

The chain joins TRBV12-3 or TRBV12-4 to TRBJ1-1; D uncertain. Between the trimmed V and J ends, which lost 4 bases and 1 base, there was a span of 10 bases. CDR3 length: 14 residues. This CDR3 reads CASSSEPRNTEAFF. The CDR3 nucleotides are TGTGCCAGCAGTTCCGAACCTCGGAACACTGAAGCTTTCTTT.

This clonotype was recorded a few times. The V gene is TRBV9, the J gene TRBJ1-1, with a tentative D call TRBD1 (5 bases). This CDR3 comprises 16 residues. Looked up from germline, CDR1 is SGDLS and CDR2 is YYNGEE. V was trimmed by 1 base and J by 5 bases, leaving 18 bases between them. This CDR3 reads CASSVSSTSRGTEAFF. The CDR3 DNA reads as TGTGCCAGCAGCGTAAGTAGTACATCTCGGGGGACTGAAGCTTTCTTT.

The gene calls are TRBV20-1 and TRBJ2-1; no definite D call. Looked up from germline, CDR1 is DFQATT and CDR2 is SNEGSKA (reference sequence). This CDR3 region has 16 residues. V shed 1 base and J shed 1 base, with 14 bases lying between them. The CDR3 DNA sequence: TGCAGTGCTAGAGTGACGTGGGTGGGATCCTACAATGAGCAGTTCTTC. Protein: CSARVTWVGSYNEQFF.

The chain links TRBV29-1 to TRBJ1-2, with 8 bases fitting TRBD1. CDR3 length equals 16 residues. The V gene end was trimmed by 7 bases and the J gene end by 6 bases; junction bases not matched to a gene: 19. Germline V CDR1 and CDR2: SQVTM, ANQGSEA. The DNA of the CDR3 is TGCAGCGCACCTACCGGGACAGGCCCTGGCTCGAATGGCTACACCTTC. Protein sequence: CSAPTGTGPGSNGYTF.